These T cell receptor beta chains were read from a single sample in a study of blood T cells in healthy people across ages. TCRdb analysed the 5' RACE reads with MiXCR anew, one entry per CDR3 protein. Here the sample spans 850,000 to 1,000,000 distinct CDR3 sequences, around 54% being singletons. Sequencing used blood. The receptors derive from a woman aged 55-70 years in good health. Both conserved end residues are part of each CDR3. The order of the fields is D gene, J gene, clone size, V gene, CDR3 protein, CDR3 DNA. D genes are given only for firm matches. Clone size is not always given. Where it is, it says once, few, many or a class for expanded clones.

>.|TRBJ2-1|.|TRBV15
CATSTSIWRDEQFF
TGTGCCACCAGCACGAGCATATGGCGCGATGAGCAGTTCTTC
>.|TRBJ2-7|few|TRBV25-1
CASSGRGRVASYEQYF
TGTGCCAGCAGTGGTCGGGGGCGGGTCGCCTCCTACGAGCAGTACTTC
>.|TRBJ2-1|.|TRBV28
CASSLFLQRQFF
TGTGCCAGCAGTCTCTTCCTCCAGCGGCAGTTCTTC
>.|TRBJ2-5|few|TRBV7-2
CASSLGFQASQETQYF
TGTGCCAGCAGCTTAGGTTTTCAGGCTAGCCAAGAGACCCAGTACTTC
>TRBD1|TRBJ1-6|.|TRBV28
CAVQGASRSTSPLHF
TGTGCCGTGCAGGGGGCGTCGAGGAGTACTTCACCCCTCCACTTT
>TRBD1|TRBJ2-1|.|TRBV6-1
CASNRDSLYNEQFF
TGTGCCAGCAATAGGGACAGTTTGTACAATGAGCAGTTCTTC
>.|TRBJ2-1|.|TRBV6-6
CASSATLTRGQFF
TGTGCCAGCAGTGCCACATTAACTCGGGGTCAGTTCTTC
>.|TRBJ2-4|.|TRBV7-2
CASATGQLNIQYF
TGTGCCAGCGCGACAGGACAACTAAACATTCAGTACTTC
>.|TRBJ2-7|few|TRBV7-7
CASSFIGVSYEQYF
TGTGCCAGCAGCTTCATAGGGGTATCCTACGAGCAGTACTTC
>TRBD2|TRBJ2-3|.|TRBV20-1
CSAISGRTDTQYF
TGCAGTGCTATTAGCGGGAGAACAGATACGCAGTATTTT
>.|TRBJ1-5|.|TRBV12-3/TRBV12-4
CASRGQANQPQHF
TGTGCCAGCAGGGGCCAGGCAAATCAGCCCCAGCATTTT
>TRBD2|TRBJ2-7|few|TRBV6-5
CASSAIAGGRNEQYF
TGTGCCAGCAGTGCAATAGCGGGAGGAAGAAACGAGCAGTACTTC
>TRBD2|TRBJ2-1|.|TRBV6-5
CASSPRGYTYNEQFF
TGTGCCAGCAGTCCGCGGGGGTATACCTACAATGAGCAGTTCTTC
>TRBD1|TRBJ2-7|.|TRBV12-3/TRBV12-4
CASRRTGEHNEQYF
TGTGCCAGCAGGAGGACAGGAGAACACAATGAGCAGTACTTC
>.|TRBJ2-3|.|TRBV4-1
CAGSQVLQKATTDTQYF
TGCGCCGGCAGCCAAGTCCTTCAGAAAGCCACCACAGATACGCAGTATTTT
>TRBD1|TRBJ2-7|once|TRBV10-3
CAISGDRGYYEQYF
TGTGCCATCAGTGGGGACAGGGGATACTACGAGCAGTACTTC
>.|TRBJ1-2|.|TRBV6-5
CASSSKYGYTF
TGTGCCAGCAGTTCTAAGTATGGCTACACCTTC
>.|TRBJ2-7|once|TRBV11-2
CASSFTGRGSYEQYF
TGTGCCAGCAGCTTCACAGGGAGGGGATCCTACGAGCAGTACTTC
>.|TRBJ1-1|.|TRBV20-1
CSARGWGTEAFF
TGCAGTGCTAGAGGGTGGGGCACTGAAGCTTTCTTT
>.|TRBJ1-1|.|TRBV6-1
CASSGYGRVTEAFF
TGTGCCAGCAGCGGGTACGGGAGGGTCACTGAAGCTTTCTTT
>.|TRBJ2-5|.|TRBV29-1
CSVVGDFYNEQYF
TGCAGCGTTGTAGGGGATTTTTACAATGAGCAGTACTTC
>.|TRBJ2-5|.|TRBV4-1
CASSQDRGTQETQYF
TGCGCCAGCAGCCAAGATCGCGGGACCCAAGAGACCCAGTACTTC
>.|TRBJ1-2|.|TRBV4-1
CASSGFTGYTF
TGCGCCAGCAGCGGCTTCACCGGCTACACCTTC
>TRBD1|TRBJ2-4|few|TRBV7-9
CASSLGQGGIQYF
TGTGCCAGCAGCTTAGGACAGGGTGGCATTCAGTACTTC
>.|TRBJ2-5|few|TRBV6-2/TRBV6-3
CASSYSATRVETQYF
TGTGCCAGCAGTTACTCGGCCACGAGGGTGGAGACCCAGTACTTC
>.|TRBJ2-7|.|TRBV5-6
CASSPYSVISYEQYF
TGTGCCAGCAGCCCCTACAGTGTGATCTCCTACGAGCAGTACTTC
>.|TRBJ2-7|.|TRBV21-1
CASSKVVGTPYEQYF
TGTGCCAGCAGCAAAGTTGTGGGAACCCCCTACGAGCAGTACTTC
>TRBD1|TRBJ2-7|once|TRBV7-2
CASSRATGDYEQYF
TGTGCCAGCAGCCGAGCGACAGGGGACTACGAGCAGTACTTC
>.|TRBJ2-5|.|TRBV6-2/TRBV6-3
CASTEGGHEQYF
TGTGCCAGCACCGAGGGGGGGCATGAGCAGTACTTC
>.|TRBJ2-2|once|TRBV7-2
CASSLLLVGGELFF
TGTGCCAGCAGCTTACTCCTGGTGGGCGGGGAGCTGTTTTTT
>.|TRBJ1-5|few|TRBV6-5
CASSYGAGNQPQHF
TGTGCCAGCAGTTACGGGGCAGGGAATCAGCCCCAGCATTTT
>.|TRBJ2-2|.|TRBV5-5
CASSPRSGGGTGELFF
TGTGCCAGCAGCCCACGCTCGGGCGGCGGGACCGGGGAGCTGTTTTTT
>.|TRBJ1-1|.|TRBV6-2/TRBV6-3
CASRATGNTEAFF
TGTGCCAGCAGAGCTACAGGGAACACTGAAGCTTTCTTT
>.|TRBJ2-5|few|TRBV7-2
CASSFPRPETQYF
TGTGCCAGCAGCTTCCCGAGGCCGGAGACCCAGTACTTC
>.|TRBJ2-5|few|TRBV19
CASSNGLQETQYF
TGTGCCAGTAGTAACGGGCTCCAAGAGACCCAGTACTTC
>.|TRBJ2-1|.|TRBV7-2
CANSLVDSYNEQFF
TGTGCCAACAGCTTAGTTGACTCCTACAATGAGCAGTTCTTC
>.|TRBJ2-7|few|TRBV9
CASSVAPTYEQYF
TGTGCCAGCAGCGTAGCCCCAACCTACGAGCAGTACTTC
>TRBD2|TRBJ2-3|.|TRBV6-5
CASSSAGLGRADMQYF
TGTGCCAGCAGTTCTGCGGGACTAGGGCGCGCAGATATGCAGTATTTT
>TRBD1|TRBJ2-1|.|TRBV5-1
CASSAGTGSYNEQFF
TGCGCCAGCAGCGCCGGGACAGGGTCCTACAATGAGCAGTTCTTC
>.|TRBJ2-5|.|TRBV28
CASSSISVYGQYF
TGTGCCAGCAGTTCCATTAGCGTCTACGGGCAGTACTTC
>.|TRBJ2-2|.|TRBV7-2
CASSLAMGYTGELFF
TGTGCCAGCAGCTTAGCGATGGGTTACACCGGGGAGCTGTTTTTT
>TRBD1|TRBJ1-2|few|TRBV20-1
CSAIEWGQAGGYTF
TGCAGTGCGATAGAGTGGGGACAGGCCGGTGGCTACACCTTC
>.|TRBJ2-7|.|TRBV7-9
CASSPDSLEVEQYF
TGTGCCAGCAGCCCTGACAGTCTAGAGGTCGAGCAGTACTTC
>TRBD2|TRBJ2-7|.|TRBV9
CASSVGWAGGSREQYF
TGTGCCAGCAGCGTAGGGTGGGCGGGAGGAAGTCGAGAGCAGTACTTC
>TRBD1|TRBJ1-6|.|TRBV12-3/TRBV12-4
CASRAGTVNSPLHF
TGTGCCAGCAGAGCCGGGACAGTAAATTCACCCCTCCACTTT
>.|TRBJ2-1|few|TRBV4-2
CASSTGLPSSYNEQFF
TGTGCCAGCAGCACGGGACTCCCGAGCTCCTACAATGAGCAGTTCTTC
>.|TRBJ2-7|.|TRBV4-1
CASSQAAGPYEQYF
TGCGCCAGCAGCCAAGCCGCGGGACCCTACGAGCAGTACTTC
>.|TRBJ2-1|once|TRBV7-9
CASSLSVNGDYDEQFF
TGTGCCAGCAGCTTATCAGTGAATGGGGATTACGATGAGCAGTTCTTC
>.|TRBJ2-1|.|TRBV14
CASSQIFGKDYNEQFF
TGTGCCAGCAGCCAAATTTTCGGGAAGGACTACAATGAGCAGTTCTTC
>.|TRBJ2-5|.|TRBV5-1
CASKVRDGNLEETQYF
TGCGCCAGCAAGGTCCGGGACGGAAACTTGGAAGAGACCCAGTACTTC
>TRBD1|TRBJ2-7|.|TRBV5-6
CASSLFLLGTGTYEQYF
TGTGCCAGCAGCTTATTCCTACTAGGGACAGGGACCTACGAGCAGTACTTC
>.|TRBJ1-4|.|TRBV5-1
CASSLERTTTNEKLFF
TGCGCCAGCAGCTTGGAGCGGACGACAACTAATGAAAAACTGTTTTTT
>TRBD1|TRBJ2-7|few|TRBV6-2/TRBV6-3
CASSYSRDRFEQYF
TGTGCCAGCAGTTACTCCCGGGACAGGTTCGAGCAGTACTTC
>.|TRBJ2-3|few|TRBV7-2
CASSLVRYTQYF
TGTGCCAGCAGCTTAGTCCGCTATACGCAGTATTTT
>.|TRBJ1-1|.|TRBV21-1
CASSKEGALTTEAFF
TGTGCCAGCAGCAAGGAGGGGGCGCTCACCACTGAAGCTTTCTTT
>.|TRBJ2-7|.|TRBV29-1
CSVEEGIRGNYEQYF
TGCAGCGTTGAGGAAGGGATTCGAGGTAACTACGAGCAGTACTTC
>.|TRBJ2-3|.|TRBV7-9
CASSLGQASTDTQYF
TGTGCCAGCAGCTTAGGGCAGGCCAGCACAGATACGCAGTATTTT
>.|TRBJ1-2|few|TRBV5-1
CASSPGQTRGGYTF
TGCGCCAGCAGCCCAGGACAGACCCGCGGGGGCTACACCTTC
>.|TRBJ2-7|few|TRBV6-5
CASSYGHSYEQYF
TGTGCCAGCAGTTACGGGCACTCCTACGAGCAGTACTTC
>TRBD1|TRBJ2-1|.|TRBV20-1
CSAREPGTGRYNEQFF
TGCAGTGCTAGAGAGCCCGGGACAGGGAGATACAATGAGCAGTTCTTC